Listed below are T cell receptor beta chains from one sample, sequenced in a study of cytomegalovirus exposure and HLA in healthy donors. TCRdb's copy holds only in-frame clones and misses some; the assay was immunoSEQ multiplex PCR. The data show under 150,000 clones, 85% to 90% seen once. Material for sequencing was PBMCs. Receptors were obtained from a man in his late teens or twenties in good health and CMV-seropositive. CDR3s include the opening cysteine and the closing phenylalanine or tryptophan. The order of the fields is clone size, J gene, V gene, CDR3 protein. Size is stated for part of the rows, as once, few or many counts, or as a class when the clone is expanded.

. TRBJ2-1 TRBV25-1 CASSEPGGGWNEQFF
once TRBJ1-1 TRBV25-1 CASSDPGQNTEAFF
. TRBJ2-2 TRBV9 CASSVVAGQSGGELFF
. TRBJ2-7 TRBV19 CASSIGAGTYEQYF
. TRBJ1-1 TRBV30 CAWGRGESEAFF
. TRBJ2-7 TRBV11-2 CASSLDGRSGLAPLPEQYF
. TRBJ1-1 TRBV5-1 CASSLGGEWTEAFF
once TRBJ2-7 TRBV5-1 CASSSREQGAYEQYF
. TRBJ1-1 TRBV10-1 CASSGTLRWPNRGTENEAFF
. TRBJ2-5 TRBV5-8 CASSWPYGGSQETQYF
. TRBJ2-2 TRBV30 CAWSMGQGRTGELFF
. TRBJ2-2 TRBV6-5 CASSYGANTGELFF
. TRBJ2-3 TRBV29-1 CSGGQGMADTQYF
. TRBJ2-1 TRBV7-9 CASSQLALSSYNEQFF
. TRBJ2-7 TRBV7-2 CASSSSPTSGEQYF
. TRBJ2-1 TRBV27 CASGWGVPSSYNEQFF
. TRBJ2-5 TRBV11-2 CASSFPLPGGRETQYF